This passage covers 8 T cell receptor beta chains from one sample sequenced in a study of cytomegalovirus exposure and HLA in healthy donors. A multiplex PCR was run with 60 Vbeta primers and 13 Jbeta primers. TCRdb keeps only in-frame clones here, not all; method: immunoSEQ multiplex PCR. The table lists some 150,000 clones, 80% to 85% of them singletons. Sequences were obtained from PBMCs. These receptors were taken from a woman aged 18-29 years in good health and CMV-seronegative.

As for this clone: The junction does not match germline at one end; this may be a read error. The CDR3 here is CASSPGGAMNAEAFF. As DNA, the CDR3 is TGTGCCAGCAGCCCTGGAGGTGCAATGAACGCTGAAGCTTTCTTT. The chain uses TRBV11-2 and TRBJ1-1, with D unresolved. From germline, CDR1 is SGHAT and CDR2 FQNNGV. The CDR3 covers 15 residues.

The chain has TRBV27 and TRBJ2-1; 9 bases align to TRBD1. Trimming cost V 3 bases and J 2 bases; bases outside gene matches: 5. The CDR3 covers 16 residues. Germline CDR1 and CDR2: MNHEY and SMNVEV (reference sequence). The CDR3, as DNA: TGTGCCAGCAGTTTGCACCGGGACAGGGCCTACAATGAGCAGTTCTTC. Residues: CASSLHRDRAYNEQFF.

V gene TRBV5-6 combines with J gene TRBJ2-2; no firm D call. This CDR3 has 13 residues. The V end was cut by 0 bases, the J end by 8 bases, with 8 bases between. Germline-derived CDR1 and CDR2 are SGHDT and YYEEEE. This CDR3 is CASSLDSPGELFF. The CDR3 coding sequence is TGTGCCAGCAGCTTGGACAGTCCGGGGGAGCTGTTTTTT.

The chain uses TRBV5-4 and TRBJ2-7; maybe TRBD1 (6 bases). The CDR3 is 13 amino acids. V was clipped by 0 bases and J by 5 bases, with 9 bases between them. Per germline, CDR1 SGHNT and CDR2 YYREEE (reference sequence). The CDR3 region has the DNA TGTGCCAGCAGCTTGGCAGGGGCCCACGAGCAGTACTTC. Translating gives CASSLAGAHEQYF.

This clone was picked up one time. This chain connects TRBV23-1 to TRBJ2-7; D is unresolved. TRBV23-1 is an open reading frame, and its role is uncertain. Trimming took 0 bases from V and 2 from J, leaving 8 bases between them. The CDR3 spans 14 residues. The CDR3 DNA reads TGCGCCAGCAGTCAATCGAGACGGGCCTACGAGCAGTACTTC. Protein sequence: CASSQSRRAYEQYF.

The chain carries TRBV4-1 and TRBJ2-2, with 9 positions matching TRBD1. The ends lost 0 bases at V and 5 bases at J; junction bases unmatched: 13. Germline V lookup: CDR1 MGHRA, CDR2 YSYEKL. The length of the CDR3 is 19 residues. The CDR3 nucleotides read TGCGCCAGCAGCCAAGAATCCGTGGGACAGGGTGGTTGGACCGGGGAGCTGTTTTTT. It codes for CASSQESVGQGGWTGELFF.

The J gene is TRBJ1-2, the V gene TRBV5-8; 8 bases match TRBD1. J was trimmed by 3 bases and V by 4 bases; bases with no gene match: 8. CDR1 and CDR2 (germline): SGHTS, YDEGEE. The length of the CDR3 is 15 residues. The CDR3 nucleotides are TGTGCCAGCAGCCCTACCACGGACAGGGACTATGGCTACACCTTC. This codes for CASSPTTDRDYGYTF. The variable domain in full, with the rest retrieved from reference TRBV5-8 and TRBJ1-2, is EAGVTQSPTHLIKTRGQQATLRCSPISGHTSVYWYQQALGLGLQFLLWYDEGEERNRGNFPPRFSGRQFPNYSSELNVNALELEDSALYLCASSPTTDRDYGYTFGSGTRLTVV.

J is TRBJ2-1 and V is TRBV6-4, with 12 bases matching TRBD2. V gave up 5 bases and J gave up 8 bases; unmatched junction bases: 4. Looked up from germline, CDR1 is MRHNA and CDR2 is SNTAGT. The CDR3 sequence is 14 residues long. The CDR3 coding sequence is TGTGCCAGCAGTCTAGCGGGGGGGCGCGATGAGCAGTTCTTC. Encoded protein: CASSLAGGRDEQFF.